A selection of T cell receptor beta chains follows, all from one sample in a study of shared clonotypes between healthy human individuals. Assay: immunoSEQ multiplex PCR; the TCRdb copy retains only in-frame clones and omits some. The table records about 1.5 million clones, more than 95% of them present only once. Material for sequencing was naive CD4+ T cells sorted from blood. These receptors came from a man aged 25-45 years in good health. CDR3s include the opening cysteine and the closing phenylalanine or tryptophan. The order of the fields is clone size, D gene, J gene, V gene, CDR3 protein, CDR3 DNA. D genes are given only for firm matches. Rows give clone size only sometimes, using once, few, many, or a class for an expanded clone.

- | TRBD2 | TRBJ2-7 | TRBV7-8 | CASSSSRGRALEQYF | TGTGCCAGCAGCTCCTCGCGCGGGAGGGCACTAGAGCAGTACTTC
- | TRBD1 | TRBJ1-1 | TRBV5-1 | CASREPGQGWAFF | TGCGCCAGCAGGGAACCGGGACAGGGATGGGCTTTCTTT
- | - | TRBJ1-5 | TRBV28 | CATGFTGRSTSNQPQHF | TGTGCCACCGGATTTACGGGCCGATCCACTAGCAATCAGCCCCAGCATTTT
- | - | TRBJ1-1 | TRBV19 | CASSRWQEGMNTEAFF | TGTGCCAGTAGTAGGTGGCAGGAGGGCATGAACACTGAAGCTTTCTTT
few | - | TRBJ2-7 | TRBV9 | CASSVVGRLGSSYEQYF | TGTGCCAGCAGCGTAGTTGGTAGACTGGGAAGCTCCTACGAGCAGTACTTC
- | - | TRBJ1-2 | TRBV19 | CASRSGTAYGYTF | TGTGCCAGTAGATCCGGGACTGCCTATGGCTACACCTTC
- | TRBD1 | TRBJ1-3 | TRBV28 | CASSLVGQEKGNTIYF | TGTGCCAGCAGTTTAGTAGGACAGGAAAAAGGAAACACCATATATTTT
- | TRBD1 | TRBJ1-1 | TRBV6-6 | CASRWDRGTMNTEAFF | TGTGCCAGCAGATGGGACAGGGGGACGATGAACACTGAAGCTTTCTTT
- | - | TRBJ1-4 | TRBV5-1 | CASSIETANEKLFF | TGCGCCAGCAGCATCGAGACAGCGAATGAAAAACTGTTTTTT
- | TRBD2 | TRBJ2-7 | TRBV7-9 | CASTSRASGASSYEQYF | TGTGCCAGCACCTCCCGGGCTAGCGGGGCGAGCTCCTACGAGCAGTACTTC
- | - | TRBJ2-1 | TRBV7-5 | CARSLSGTSGRYPYNEQFF | TGTGCCAGAAGCTTGTCCGGGACTAGCGGCCGGTATCCCTACAATGAGCAGTTCTTC
- | TRBD2 | TRBJ2-3 | TRBV10-1 | CASSPTSGRPDTQYF | TGCGCCAGCAGCCCCACTAGCGGGAGGCCAGATACGCAGTATTTT
- | - | TRBJ1-4 | TRBV18 | CASSPGGFFGEKLFF | TGTGCCAGCTCACCAGGCGGGTTCTTTGGTGAAAAACTGTTTTTT
- | - | TRBJ2-7 | TRBV6-5 | CASSYGTGEYEQYF | TGTGCCAGCAGTTACGGGACCGGAGAGTACGAGCAGTACTTC
- | TRBD1 | TRBJ2-1 | TRBV5-6 | CASKGPLGTVYYNEQFF | TGTGCCAGCAAGGGTCCCTTAGGGACAGTTTATTACAATGAGCAGTTCTTC
- | TRBD2 | TRBJ2-1 | TRBV28 | CASTLGASGSREEQFF | TGTGCCAGCACCTTGGGCGCTAGCGGGAGTAGGGAGGAGCAGTTCTTC
- | - | TRBJ2-3 | TRBV5-1 | CASSPGPSTDTQYF | TGCGCCAGCAGCCCGGGACCCAGCACAGATACGCAGTATTTT
- | TRBD2 | TRBJ2-1 | TRBV28 | CASLGLAGGRSYNEQFF | TGTGCCAGCCTAGGACTAGCGGGAGGGAGGTCCTACAATGAGCAGTTCTTC
once | TRBD1 | TRBJ1-1 | TRBV28 | CASRSTGGAAFF | TGTGCCAGCAGAAGTACAGGGGGCGCAGCTTTCTTT
- | - | TRBJ2-1 | TRBV19 | CASSIGAGDRDEQFF | TGTGCCAGTAGTATCGGGGCAGGGGATAGGGATGAGCAGTTCTTC
- | TRBD1 | TRBJ2-1 | TRBV4-2 | CASSQGTGDYNEQFF | TGTGCCAGCAGCCAAGGGACAGGGGACTACAATGAGCAGTTCTTC
- | TRBD2 | TRBJ2-2 | TRBV7-2 | CASSSRLAGYRGELFF | TGTGCCAGCAGCTCTCGACTAGCGGGATACAGAGGGGAGCTGTTTTTT
- | - | TRBJ1-4 | TRBV6-5 | CASRDTGRGEKLFF | TGTGCCAGCAGGGACACAGGGAGAGGTGAAAAACTGTTTTTT
- | TRBD2 | TRBJ2-2 | TRBV30 | CAWSGLAGGWGELFF | TGTGCCTGGAGCGGACTAGCGGGAGGGTGGGGGGAGCTGTTTTTT
- | - | TRBJ1-2 | TRBV6-5 | CASSYSGLSGYTF | TGTGCCAGCAGTTACTCAGGGCTTAGCGGCTACACCTTC
- | TRBD2 | TRBJ2-1 | TRBV30 | CASKKGLAGGATYNEQFF | TGTGCCTCAAAGAAGGGACTAGCGGGAGGCGCTACCTACAATGAGCAGTTCTTC
- | TRBD1 | TRBJ1-2 | TRBV5-8 | CASSLVWGQGARGYTF | TGTGCCAGCAGCTTGGTGTGGGGACAGGGGGCGCGTGGCTACACCTTC
- | - | TRBJ1-2 | TRBV18 | CASSPLPGAYHGYTF | TGTGCCAGCTCACCACTCCCAGGGGCGTATCACGGCTACACCTTC
- | TRBD2 | TRBJ2-5 | TRBV15 | CATSRDQGLAATQYF | TGTGCCACCAGCAGAGATCAGGGACTAGCGGCGACCCAGTACTTC
- | - | TRBJ1-2 | TRBV4-1 | CASSQVARTAISPGDGYTF | TGCGCCAGCAGCCAAGTGGCTCGGACAGCTATTTCTCCCGGAGATGGCTACACCTTC
- | - | TRBJ1-4 | TRBV7-7 | CASTTKGWKRRGEKLFF | TGTGCCAGCACCACGAAGGGGTGGAAGAGACGGGGTGAAAAACTGTTTTTT
- | TRBD2 | TRBJ2-7 | TRBV6-1 | CASNLAGGPYEQYF | TGTGCCAGCAATCTAGCGGGAGGGCCCTACGAGCAGTACTTC
once | - | TRBJ1-1 | TRBV7-9 | CASSFDGNTEAFF | TGTGCCAGCAGCTTCGACGGTAACACTGAAGCTTTCTTT
- | TRBD2 | TRBJ2-7 | TRBV5-6 | CASSLISGRADEQYF | TGTGCCAGCAGCTTGATAAGCGGGAGGGCGGACGAGCAGTACTTC
- | - | TRBJ1-2 | TRBV4-3 | CASSQEATGKTSGYTF | TGCGCCAGCAGCCAAGAGGCCACAGGGAAAACGAGCGGCTACACCTTC
- | TRBD2 | TRBJ2-7 | TRBV11-2 | CASSVTSGATYEQYF | TGTGCCAGCAGCGTTACTAGCGGTGCTACCTACGAGCAGTACTTC
- | TRBD1 | TRBJ2-2 | TRBV18 | CASSPSRTGANTGELFF | TGTGCCAGCTCACCGAGTAGGACAGGAGCTAACACCGGGGAGCTGTTTTTT
- | - | TRBJ1-4 | TRBV5-5 | CASSRGGLAEKLFF | TGTGCCAGCAGCCGAGGAGGATTAGCTGAAAAACTGTTTTTT
once | - | TRBJ2-1 | TRBV27 | CASSLLGGNSYNEQFF | TGTGCCAGCAGTTTATTGGGCGGGAACTCCTACAATGAGCAGTTCTTC
- | TRBD1 | TRBJ2-7 | TRBV10-3 | CAISIDREYEQYF | TGTGCCATCAGCATAGACAGGGAGTACGAGCAGTACTTC
- | TRBD1 | TRBJ1-2 | TRBV7-2 | CASKEGATNYGYTF | TGTGCCAGCAAAGAGGGGGCGACTAACTATGGCTACACCTTC
- | TRBD2 | TRBJ2-5 | TRBV9 | CASSVGLAGEETQYF | TGTGCCAGCAGCGTTGGACTAGCGGGAGAGGAGACCCAGTACTTC
- | - | TRBJ2-1 | TRBV11-2 | CASSFTVASTNEQFF | TGTGCCAGCAGCTTTACAGTTGCCTCGACCAATGAGCAGTTCTTC
- | TRBD2 | TRBJ2-1 | TRBV19 | CASSIRRGLADYNEQFF | TGTGCCAGTAGTATAAGGAGGGGACTAGCGGACTACAATGAGCAGTTCTTC
few | - | TRBJ1-1 | TRBV5-1 | CASSLNRDVEAFF | TGCGCCAGCAGCTTGAACAGGGATGTTGAAGCTTTCTTT
- | TRBD2 | TRBJ2-7 | TRBV5-1 | CASSLRLAGGYEQYF | TGCGCCAGCAGCCTAAGACTAGCGGGGGGCTACGAGCAGTACTTC
- | - | TRBJ1-1 | TRBV28 | CASSLSEGFAFF | TGTGCCAGCAGTTTATCTGAAGGGTTCGCTTTCTTT
- | - | TRBJ1-3 | TRBV6-1 | CASRGRVSGNTIYF | TGTGCCAGCAGGGGGAGGGTGTCCGGAAACACCATATATTTT
- | - | TRBJ1-5 | TRBV15 | CATSRGVNSNQPQHF | TGTGCCACCAGCAGAGGGGTCAATAGCAATCAGCCCCAGCATTTT
- | - | TRBJ1-5 | TRBV6-1 | CASSALMGQPQHF | TGTGCCAGCAGTGCACTGATGGGTCAGCCCCAGCATTTT
- | - | TRBJ2-1 | TRBV19 | CASSKNNEQFF | TGTGCCAGTAGTAAAAACAATGAGCAGTTCTTC
- | - | TRBJ1-3 | TRBV28 | CASSSRSGNTIYF | TGTGCCAGCAGTTCCAGGTCCGGAAACACCATATATTTT
once | - | TRBJ2-2 | TRBV11-3 | CASSPTFSGELFF | TGTGCCAGCAGCCCCACCTTTAGCGGGGAGCTGTTTTTT
- | TRBD1 | TRBJ1-1 | TRBV9 | CASSVTGQGDTEAFF | TGTGCCAGCAGCGTAACTGGACAGGGGGACACTGAAGCTTTCTTT